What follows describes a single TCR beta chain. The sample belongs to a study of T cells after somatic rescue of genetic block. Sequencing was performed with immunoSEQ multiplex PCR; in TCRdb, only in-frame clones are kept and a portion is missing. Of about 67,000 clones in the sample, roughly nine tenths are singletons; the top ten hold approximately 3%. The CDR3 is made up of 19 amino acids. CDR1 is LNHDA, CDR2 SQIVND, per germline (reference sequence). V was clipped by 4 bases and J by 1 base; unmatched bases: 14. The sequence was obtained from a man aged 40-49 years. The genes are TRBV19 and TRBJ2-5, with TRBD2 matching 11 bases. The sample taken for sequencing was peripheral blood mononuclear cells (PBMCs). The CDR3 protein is CASSKVHGLAGGPQETQYF. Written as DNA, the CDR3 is TGTGCCAGTAGTAAGGTTCATGGGCTAGCGGGGGGACCCCAAGAGACCCAGTACTTC. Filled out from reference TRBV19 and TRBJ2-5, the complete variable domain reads DGGITQSPKYLFRKEGQNVTLSCEQNLNHDAMYWYRQDPGQGLRLIYYSQIVNDFQKGDIAEGYSVSREKKESFPLTVTSAQKNPTAFYLCASSKVHGLAGGPQETQYFGPGTRLLVL.